This T cell receptor beta chain was identified in a study of T-cell memory formation after mild COVID-19. Whole-study results and caveats: SARS-CoV-2 specificity of second-wave clones peaking day 37 was unconfirmed.

A few counts support this clonotype. Antigen unknown. Germline CDR1 SQVTM, CDR2 ANQGSEA. The CDR3 covers 13 residues. J gave up 9 bases and V 7 bases, and 9 bases lay outside the gene matches. TCRdb re-called the 5' RACE reads with MiXCR, one entry per CDR3 protein. This table holds roughly 610,000 distinct CDR3 sequences, 17% found once. Material: PBMCs or a T cell subset sorted from them (not recorded which). The receptor was isolated from an adult woman who had mild COVID-19 (a few samples of this study predate the infection). Cell type and time point are not known. V and J are TRBV29-1 and TRBJ2-1; 10 bases agree with TRBD2. The CDR3 reads CSGEREGGIEQFF. The CDR3 nucleotides read TGCAGCGGGGAGCGGGAGGGAGGTATTGAGCAGTTCTTC.